This T cell receptor beta chain came from a study of identical twins. Study-level points and caveats: Cord blood beta clonotypes present at high abundance carried fewer insertions; no such pattern appeared in memory repertoires. Cross-sectional statistics, not tracking of the same donors, supported the conclusions.

TCRdb reprocessed the 5' RACE reads with MiXCR, giving one entry per CDR3 protein. The sample includes 1.5 million to 2 million distinct CDR3 sequences, under 35% of them seen just once. All donors were healthy Caucasians. The germline gives CDR1 KGHSH, CDR2 LQKENI. Trimming shortened V by 0 bases and J by 5 bases, and 10 bases separated the two germline ends. This CDR3 spans 14 amino acids. As to this clonotype: Antigen: not known.

Sequenced material: cord blood. This receptor was taken from a newborn girl in good health. This sequence joins TRBV18 and TRBJ1-2; no firm D call. The CDR3 reads CASSPPQAGYGYTF. The CDR3 DNA is TGTGCCAGCTCACCACCCCAGGCGGGATATGGCTACACCTTC.